Shown below are 26 T cell receptor beta chains from a single sample sequenced in a study of PD-1 blockade in classical Hodgkin lymphoma. Every patient experienced relapse after autologous stem cell transplantation, and brentuximab vedotin exposure varied. Profiled with immunoSEQ multiplex PCR; TCRdb holds only in-frame clones, not every one. Found here are around 28,000 clones, less than 85% of them singletons; the top ten hold roughly 22%. This sample comprised peripheral blood mononuclear cells (PBMCs), obtained before the second cycle of nivolumab. These receptors were obtained from a human donor with classical Hodgkin lymphoma.

This rearrangement joins TRBV5-8 to TRBJ2-1; 10 bases line up with TRBD1. From germline, CDR1 is SGHTS and CDR2 YDEGEE. V lost 6 bases, J lost 4 bases, and 7 bases stayed unmatched. CDR3 size: 15 residues. This chain's CDR3 is CASKKRDRGYNEQFF. The CDR3 region has the DNA TGTGCCAGCAAAAAACGGGACAGGGGATACAATGAGCAGTTCTTC.

The V and J genes are TRBV19 and TRBJ1-5; a possible D gene is TRBD1 (5 bases). The CDR3 contains 15 residues. The germline gives CDR1 LNHDA, CDR2 SQIVND (reference sequence). The V gene lost 3 bases and the J gene lost 4 bases, with 13 bases spanning the gap. Here the CDR3 DNA reads TGTGCCAGTAGTATTGGGGCAGGGAGGAATCAGCCCCAGCATTTT. This sequence encodes CASSIGAGRNQPQHF.

In its sample, this clone was seen a few times. The rearrangement joins TRBV19 to TRBJ1-5, with D possibly TRBD1 on 5 matching bases. The CDR3 consists of 13 residues. Per the germline V gene, CDR1 is LNHDA and CDR2 is SQIVND (reference sequence). V was clipped by 3 bases and J by 7 bases, with 10 bases between them. The CDR3 DNA reads as TGTGCCAGTAGTATTTCCAGGGACCAGCCCCAGCATTTT. Protein product: CASSISRDQPQHF.

This clone has a single count. The rearrangement links TRBV7-2 to TRBJ1-2; perhaps TRBD1 as D (5 bases). The V end lost 3 bases, the J end lost 13 bases, and 12 bases lay between the germline ends. This CDR3 is built from 11 residues. Germline V CDR1 and CDR2: SGHTA, FQGNSA. The CDR3 DNA reads TGTGCCAGCAGCTTCCGCAGGGTCCGCACCTTC. Translation gives CASSFRRVRTF.

The CDR3 here is CASSLESTGELFF. CDR3 sequence (DNA): TGTGCCAGCAGCTTAGAGAGCACCGGGGAGCTGTTTTTT. J is TRBJ2-2 and V is TRBV7-2, with D unresolved. Trimming pared 1 base from V and 4 bases from J, leaving 4 bases between. Germline values: CDR1 SGHTA, CDR2 FQGNSA. The CDR3 has 13 amino acids.

This clone has only one observation. The V and J genes are TRBV19 and TRBJ1-2; D is unclear. This CDR3 comprises 14 residues. With 5 bases removed from V and 0 bases from J, the gap between germline ends came to 10 bases. Germline V gene data show CDR1 as LNHDA and CDR2 as SQIVND (reference sequence). The CDR3 region is CASSDPGTNYGYTF. The DNA for the CDR3 is TGTGCCAGTAGTGACCCCGGGACTAACTATGGCTACACCTTC.

The rearrangement joins TRBV5-4 to TRBJ2-1; D may match TRBD1 or TRBD2 (5 bases each). The CDR3 consists of 14 residues. The V gene lost 4 bases and the J gene lost 5 bases, with 13 bases spanning the gap. Germline CDR1 reads SGHNT; CDR2 reads YYREEE (reference sequence). CDR3 loop: CASSAGTGNNEQFF. CDR3 in DNA: TGTGCCAGCAGCGCCGGGACGGGGAACAATGAGCAGTTCTTC.

The chain is built from TRBV29-1 and TRBJ2-2; D is possibly TRBD1 (5 bases). Germline CDR1 and CDR2: SQVTM and ANQGSEA. Trimming removed 5 bases at V and 0 bases at J, with 13 bases between. This CDR3 is built from 15 residues. The CDR3: CSVKTGASNTGELFF. The CDR3 bases are TGCAGCGTTAAAACAGGAGCCTCGAACACCGGGGAGCTGTTTTTT.

The rearrangement links TRBV6-5 to TRBJ2-5; no reliable D call. The CDR3 spans 13 residues. CDR1 MNHEY and CDR2 SVGAGI come from the germline V gene. The ends were cut back, 2 bases at V and 5 bases at J, with 9 bases in the middle. Here the CDR3 DNA reads TGTGCCAGCAGTTACCGGATGTCGGAGACCCAGTACTTC. It specifies CASSYRMSETQYF.

The chain recombines TRBV28 with TRBJ1-1; D is ambiguous. From germline, CDR1 is MDHEN and CDR2 SYDVKM. The CDR3 contains 14 residues. Trimming left V 4 bases short and J 1 base short, with 10 bases between. In nucleotides, the CDR3 is TGTGCCAGCAGTTCACAACCCTCGAACACTGAAGCTTTCTTT. Translation gives CASSSQPSNTEAFF.

The V and J genes are TRBV9 and TRBJ1-6, with D uncertain. V lost 4 bases, J lost 6 bases, and 11 bases lay in between. The germline V gene encodes CDR1 SGDLS and CDR2 YYNGEE. This CDR3 is 14 amino acids long. CDR3 sequence (DNA): TGTGCCAGCAGCTCCCGACACCTTAATTCACCCCTCCACTTT. Translation gives CASSSRHLNSPLHF.

The V gene is TRBV7-2, the J gene TRBJ1-5; D perhaps matches TRBD1 (5 bases). Germline CDR1 SGHTA, CDR2 FQGNSA. V dropped 1 base and J dropped 5 bases, with 12 bases sitting between them. The CDR3 is made up of 15 amino acids. The CDR3 DNA is TGTGCCAGCAGCTTAGTGGCAGGGCGTCATCAGCCCCAGCATTTT. The encoded protein is CASSLVAGRHQPQHF.

V and J are TRBV15 and TRBJ2-7; 8 bases are a match to TRBD2. The CDR3 covers 15 residues. V shed 5 bases and J 3 bases; nucleotides not matched to a gene: 9. Germline V gene sequence: CDR1 LNHNV, CDR2 YYDKDF (reference sequence). CDR3 DNA sequence: TGTGCCACCAGCCCCCGCCTAGCGGGCCACTACGAGCAGTACTTC. Translated, it gives CATSPRLAGHYEQYF.

This chain uses TRBV28 with TRBJ1-2; 11 nucleotides agree with TRBD1. J lost 8 bases, V lost 5 bases, and 10 bases had no gene match. CDR1 and CDR2 from the germline V gene are MDHEN and SYDVKM. There are 15 residues in the CDR3. The CDR3 is CASSPTGTGGTGYTF. The CDR3 DNA reads TGTGCCAGCAGTCCAACCGGGACAGGGGGAACAGGCTACACCTTC.

The chain recombines TRBV4-1 with TRBJ2-2; 8 bases line up with TRBD1. Trimming removed 4 bases from V and 2 bases from J; junction bases left unmatched: 12. The germline gives CDR1 MGHRA, CDR2 YSYEKL. This CDR3 contains 18 residues. CDR3 amino acids: CASSRKRRTGINTGELFF. Written as DNA, the CDR3 is TGCGCCAGCAGCCGTAAGAGACGGACAGGGATTAACACCGGGGAGCTGTTTTTT.

The V call is TRBV11-1, the J call TRBJ2-5, with 9 bases that match TRBD1. From germline, CDR1 is SGHAT and CDR2 FQDESV (reference sequence). This CDR3 is 16 amino acids long. J lost 1 base, V lost 7 bases, and 10 bases had no gene match. CDR3 DNA sequence: TGTGCCAGCACCAGGCTCCCGGGACAGGGCCAAGAGACCCAGTACTTC. Translation: CASTRLPGQGQETQYF. The variable domain in full, completed from reference TRBV11-1 and TRBJ2-5, reads EAEVAQSPRYKITEKSQAVAFWCDPISGHATLYWYRQILGQGPELLVQFQDESVVDDSQLPKDRFSAERLKGVDSTLKIQPAELGDSAMYLCASTRLPGQGQETQYFGPGTRLLVL.

The chain couples TRBV5-6 to TRBJ2-1; D not resolved. The V gene lost 3 bases and the J gene lost 0 bases, with 10 bases spanning the gap. CDR3 length: 15 residues. CDR1 and CDR2 from the germline V gene are SGHDT and YYEEEE. The CDR3, as DNA: TGTGCCAGCAGCTATATCCTGAGCTCCTACAATGAGCAGTTCTTC. It translates to CASSYILSSYNEQFF.

The gene calls are TRBV4-3 and TRBJ1-4; weak D call: TRBD1 (5 bases). V lost 0 bases, J lost 8 bases, and 16 bases lay in between. The germline V gene encodes CDR1 LGHNA and CDR2 YSLEER. This CDR3 contains 16 residues. This chain's CDR3 is CASSQEVGREREKLFF. The CDR3 DNA sequence: TGCGCCAGCAGCCAAGAAGTCGGCAGGGAGAGGGAAAAACTGTTTTTT.

The rearrangement uses TRBV6-5 and TRBJ1-2, with D possibly TRBD1 on 6 matching bases. This CDR3 region has 13 residues. The V end lost 5 bases, the J end lost 4 bases, and 11 bases lay between the germline ends. CDR1 and CDR2 (germline): MNHEY, SVGAGI. CDR3 sequence: CASSTGQSYGYTF. In nucleotides, the CDR3 is TGTGCCAGCAGTACTGGACAGTCCTATGGCTACACCTTC.

The rearrangement joins TRBV6-5 to TRBJ1-1; D perhaps matches TRBD1 (5 bases). The CDR3 has 13 amino acids. Trimming shortened V by 2 bases and J by 3 bases, and 7 bases separated the two germline ends. Germline V gene sequence: CDR1 MNHEY, CDR2 SVGAGI. CDR3 loop: CASSYRDDTEAFF. The CDR3 DNA reads as TGTGCCAGCAGTTACCGGGACGACACTGAAGCTTTCTTT.

This chain uses TRBV28 with TRBJ2-7, with a possible D match to TRBD1 (6 bases). Trimming took off 4 bases at V and 2 bases at J, with 18 bases between the two ends. The CDR3 has 16 residues. Looked up from germline, CDR1 is MDHEN and CDR2 is SYDVKM. CDR3 coding DNA: TGTGCCAGCAGTTATACGCCAGGGACACTGACCTACGAGCAGTACTTC. Protein product: CASSYTPGTLTYEQYF.

CDR3 amino acids: CASSLWATGNTIYF. In DNA, the CDR3 is TGTGCCAGCAGCTTATGGGCAACTGGAAACACCATATATTTT. This chain joins TRBV7-2 and TRBJ1-3; D uncertain. Germline V gene lookup returns CDR1 SGHTA and CDR2 FQGNSA. The CDR3 covers 14 residues. V was pared by 2 bases and J by 2 bases, with 7 bases between.

This clone showed up just a few times. Other DNA sequences in the same sample also yield this CDR3. V usage is TRBV7-9 and J usage is TRBJ2-1, with 8 bases fitting TRBD1. This CDR3 contains 15 residues. V gave up 5 bases and J gave up 4 bases; unmatched junction bases: 7. Germline CDR1 SEHNR, CDR2 FQNEAQ (reference sequence). CDR3 amino acids: CASSPRQGQYNEQFF. The CDR3 DNA follows: TGTGCCAGCAGCCCCCGACAGGGGCAATACAATGAGCAGTTCTTC.

The chain combines TRBV4-1 with TRBJ1-1; D call uncertain. The CDR3 loop spans 16 amino acids. Per germline, CDR1 MGHRA and CDR2 YSYEKL. Trimming stripped 1 base from V and 0 bases from J, with 12 bases between. The DNA for the CDR3 is TGCGCCAGCAGCCAAGGGTGGGTACAGCTGAACACTGAAGCTTTCTTT. This translates into CASSQGWVQLNTEAFF.

This clone was seen only a few times. The chain joins TRBV7-9 to TRBJ1-1; a possible D gene is TRBD1 (5 bases). Germline CDR1 and CDR2: SEHNR and FQNEAQ (reference sequence). The CDR3 is 13 amino acids. Trimming took 1 base from V and 6 from J, leaving 9 bases between them. The CDR3 nucleotides are TGTGCCAGCAGCTTAGTGTCAGGGTCTGAAGCTTTCTTT. It codes for CASSLVSGSEAFF.

V is TRBV4-3 and J is TRBJ1-2; TRBD1 matches at 7 bases. The germline V gene encodes CDR1 LGHNA and CDR2 YSLEER. The length of the CDR3 is 15 residues. J gave up 8 bases and V 1 base, and 10 bases lay outside the gene matches. CDR3 nucleotide sequence: TGCGCCAGCAGCCAAGCGTCAGGGGGTTATTCAGGCTACACCTTC. Protein: CASSQASGGYSGYTF.